These T cell receptor beta chains were read from a single sample in a study of CD8 T cells in Susac syndrome. TCRdb ran MiXCR on the immunoSEQ multiplex PCR reads and lists one entry per CDR3 protein. The sample yields 170,000 or so distinct CDR3 sequences, approximately 95% seen once. What was sequenced was CD4+ T cells from PBMCs. Every receptor here comes from a human donor with Susac syndrome. The CDR3 runs from the conserved cysteine through the conserved F or W. Each record gives: clone size, J gene, V gene, D gene, CDR3 protein, CDR3 DNA. D genes are given only for firm matches. Size is omitted from some rows. Given values are once, few, many or a class for expanded clones.

clone size: -
J gene: TRBJ2-5
V gene: TRBV7-8
D gene: TRBD2
CDR3 protein: CASSLAPGGIETQYF
CDR3 DNA: TGTGCCAGCAGCTTAGCCCCGGGAGGAATAGAGACCCAGTACTTC

clone size: -
J gene: TRBJ2-1
V gene: TRBV5-1
D gene: -
CDR3 protein: CASSGGGASNEQFF
CDR3 DNA: TGCGCCAGCAGCGGAGGGGGGGCTAGCAATGAGCAGTTCTTC

clone size: -
J gene: TRBJ1-2
V gene: TRBV29-1
D gene: TRBD1
CDR3 protein: CSVWTGREGYTF
CDR3 DNA: TGCAGCGTATGGACAGGGAGGGAGGGCTACACCTTC

clone size: -
J gene: TRBJ2-3
V gene: TRBV27
D gene: -
CDR3 protein: CASSKEDTQYF
CDR3 DNA: TGTGCCAGCAGCAAAGAAGATACGCAGTATTTT

clone size: once
J gene: TRBJ2-1
V gene: TRBV3-1
D gene: -
CDR3 protein: CASSQRRGSYNEQFF
CDR3 DNA: TGTGCCAGCAGCCAACGCCGGGGGAGTTACAATGAGCAGTTCTTC

clone size: -
J gene: TRBJ2-5
V gene: TRBV6-6
D gene: -
CDR3 protein: CASSWSGGQRETQYF
CDR3 DNA: TGTGCCAGCAGTTGGAGCGGGGGACAGAGAGAGACCCAGTACTTC

clone size: -
J gene: TRBJ2-3
V gene: TRBV28
D gene: -
CDR3 protein: CASSLSSGVDTQYF
CDR3 DNA: TGTGCCAGCAGTTTATCCTCGGGAGTAGATACGCAGTATTTT

clone size: -
J gene: TRBJ2-6
V gene: TRBV4-2
D gene: -
CDR3 protein: CASSLFPSGANVLTF
CDR3 DNA: TGTGCCAGCAGCCTTTTTCCCTCTGGGGCCAACGTCCTGACTTTC

clone size: -
J gene: TRBJ1-2
V gene: TRBV12-3/TRBV12-4
D gene: -
CDR3 protein: CASRGPGNYGYTF
CDR3 DNA: TGTGCCAGCAGGGGGCCAGGGAACTATGGCTACACCTTC

clone size: -
J gene: TRBJ1-2
V gene: TRBV30
D gene: -
CDR3 protein: CAWNPFEGYNYGYTF
CDR3 DNA: TGTGCCTGGAACCCCTTCGAAGGCTACAATTATGGCTACACCTTC

clone size: -
J gene: TRBJ2-5
V gene: TRBV3-1
D gene: TRBD2
CDR3 protein: CASSPSPLAGGGQETQYF
CDR3 DNA: TGTGCCAGCAGCCCCTCACCTCTAGCGGGAGGGGGACAAGAGACCCAGTACTTC

clone size: -
J gene: TRBJ2-7
V gene: TRBV7-3
D gene: -
CDR3 protein: CASSLTDLHEQYF
CDR3 DNA: TGTGCCAGCAGCTTAACCGATCTTCACGAGCAGTACTTC

clone size: once
J gene: TRBJ2-3
V gene: TRBV29-1
D gene: -
CDR3 protein: CSVASPSGDTQYF
CDR3 DNA: TGCAGCGTTGCTTCCCCTTCTGGGGATACGCAGTATTTT

clone size: -
J gene: TRBJ2-7
V gene: TRBV29-1
D gene: -
CDR3 protein: CSVGPSGTGYEQYF
CDR3 DNA: TGCAGCGTTGGTCCTAGCGGGACAGGTTACGAGCAGTACTTC

clone size: -
J gene: TRBJ2-4
V gene: TRBV27
D gene: TRBD1
CDR3 protein: CASSLGVGQGIQYF
CDR3 DNA: TGTGCCAGCAGTTTAGGAGTTGGACAGGGAATACAGTACTTC

clone size: -
J gene: TRBJ1-6
V gene: TRBV7-9
D gene: TRBD1
CDR3 protein: CASSLDAWGQRNSPLHF
CDR3 DNA: TGTGCCAGCAGCTTAGACGCATGGGGACAGAGGAATTCACCCCTCCACTTT

clone size: -
J gene: TRBJ2-2
V gene: TRBV20-1
D gene: TRBD2
CDR3 protein: CSAKGLAGGPGTGELFF
CDR3 DNA: TGCAGTGCCAAGGGACTAGCGGGAGGGCCGGGCACCGGGGAGCTGTTTTTT

clone size: -
J gene: TRBJ2-4
V gene: TRBV28
D gene: -
CDR3 protein: CASSLLGRGGLGDIQYF
CDR3 DNA: TGTGCCAGCAGTCTCCTAGGCAGGGGGGGTCTGGGGGACATTCAGTACTTC

clone size: -
J gene: TRBJ2-3
V gene: TRBV18
D gene: -
CDR3 protein: CASSISGGADTQYF
CDR3 DNA: TGTGCCAGCTCAATTAGCGGAGGAGCGGATACGCAGTATTTT

clone size: -
J gene: TRBJ1-5
V gene: TRBV5-1
D gene: -
CDR3 protein: CASSSWGNQPQHF
CDR3 DNA: TGCGCCAGCAGCTCGTGGGGCAATCAGCCCCAGCATTTT

clone size: -
J gene: TRBJ2-3
V gene: TRBV28
D gene: -
CDR3 protein: CASSFHSKGSDTQYF
CDR3 DNA: TGTGCCAGCAGTTTCCACTCGAAGGGCAGTGATACGCAGTATTTT

clone size: -
J gene: TRBJ2-5
V gene: TRBV5-4
D gene: -
CDR3 protein: CASSLVGAGKETQYF
CDR3 DNA: TGTGCCAGCAGCTTGGTAGGAGCAGGGAAAGAGACCCAGTACTTC

clone size: -
J gene: TRBJ2-1
V gene: TRBV9
D gene: -
CDR3 protein: CASSPVGGPYNEQFF
CDR3 DNA: TGTGCCAGCAGCCCAGTGGGGGGGCCTTACAATGAGCAGTTCTTC

clone size: -
J gene: TRBJ1-2
V gene: TRBV20-1
D gene: -
CDR3 protein: CSAGTGRDLNYGYTF
CDR3 DNA: TGCAGTGCTGGGACGGGGCGAGACCTTAACTATGGCTACACCTTC

clone size: -
J gene: TRBJ2-7
V gene: TRBV27
D gene: -
CDR3 protein: CASSLGRGTYEQYF
CDR3 DNA: TGTGCCAGCAGTTTAGGCAGGGGAACCTACGAGCAGTACTTC

clone size: -
J gene: TRBJ2-1
V gene: TRBV28
D gene: -
CDR3 protein: CASSSPPLGEQFF
CDR3 DNA: TGTGCCAGCAGTTCACCTCCACTGGGGGAGCAGTTCTTC

clone size: -
J gene: TRBJ2-6
V gene: TRBV6-2/TRBV6-3
D gene: -
CDR3 protein: CASNSKFSRGAVGANVLTF
CDR3 DNA: TGTGCCAGCAACTCCAAGTTTAGCAGGGGCGCGGTGGGGGCCAACGTCCTGACTTTC

clone size: -
J gene: TRBJ1-5
V gene: TRBV25-1
D gene: TRBD1
CDR3 protein: CASRGQGRQPQHF
CDR3 DNA: TGTGCCAGCAGAGGACAGGGCAGACAGCCCCAGCATTTT

clone size: -
J gene: TRBJ2-5
V gene: TRBV20-1
D gene: TRBD1
CDR3 protein: CSAGRQGKETQYF
CDR3 DNA: TGCAGTGCGGGCAGACAGGGTAAAGAGACCCAGTACTTC

clone size: -
J gene: TRBJ2-3
V gene: TRBV20-1
D gene: TRBD2
CDR3 protein: CSRRKRGYADTQYF
CDR3 DNA: TGCAGCCGACGGAAGCGGGGGTATGCAGATACGCAGTATTTT

clone size: -
J gene: TRBJ1-2
V gene: TRBV3-1
D gene: -
CDR3 protein: CASSPVRAFYGYTF
CDR3 DNA: TGTGCCAGCAGCCCAGTCAGGGCTTTCTATGGCTACACCTTC

clone size: -
J gene: TRBJ1-3
V gene: TRBV11-2
D gene: -
CDR3 protein: CASSLVGLTGNTIYF
CDR3 DNA: TGTGCCAGCAGCTTAGTAGGACTAACTGGAAACACCATATATTTT

clone size: -
J gene: TRBJ1-1
V gene: TRBV9
D gene: -
CDR3 protein: CASSQLGLNTEAFF
CDR3 DNA: TGTGCCAGCAGCCAGCTGGGTCTGAACACTGAAGCTTTCTTT

clone size: -
J gene: TRBJ1-5
V gene: TRBV4-2
D gene: -
CDR3 protein: CASGSGGPDQPQHF
CDR3 DNA: TGTGCCAGCGGGTCCGGGGGTCCGGATCAGCCCCAGCATTTT